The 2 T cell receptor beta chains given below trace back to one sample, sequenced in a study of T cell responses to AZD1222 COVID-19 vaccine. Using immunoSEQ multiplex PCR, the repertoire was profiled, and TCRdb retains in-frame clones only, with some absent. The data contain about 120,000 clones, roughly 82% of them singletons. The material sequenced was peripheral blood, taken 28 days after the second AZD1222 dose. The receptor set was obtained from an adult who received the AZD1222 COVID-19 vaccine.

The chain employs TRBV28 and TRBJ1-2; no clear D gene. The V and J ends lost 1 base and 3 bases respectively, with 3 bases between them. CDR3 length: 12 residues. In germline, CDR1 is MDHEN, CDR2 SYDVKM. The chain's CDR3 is CASSLLYYGYTF. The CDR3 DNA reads TGTGCCAGCAGTTTATTATACTATGGCTACACCTTC.

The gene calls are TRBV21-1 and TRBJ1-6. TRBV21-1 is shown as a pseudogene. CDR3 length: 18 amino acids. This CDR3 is CASSIGGEHRFVNSPLHF. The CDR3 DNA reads TGTGCCAGCAGCATAGGGGGGGAACACAGGTTTGTAAATTCACCCCTCCACTTT.